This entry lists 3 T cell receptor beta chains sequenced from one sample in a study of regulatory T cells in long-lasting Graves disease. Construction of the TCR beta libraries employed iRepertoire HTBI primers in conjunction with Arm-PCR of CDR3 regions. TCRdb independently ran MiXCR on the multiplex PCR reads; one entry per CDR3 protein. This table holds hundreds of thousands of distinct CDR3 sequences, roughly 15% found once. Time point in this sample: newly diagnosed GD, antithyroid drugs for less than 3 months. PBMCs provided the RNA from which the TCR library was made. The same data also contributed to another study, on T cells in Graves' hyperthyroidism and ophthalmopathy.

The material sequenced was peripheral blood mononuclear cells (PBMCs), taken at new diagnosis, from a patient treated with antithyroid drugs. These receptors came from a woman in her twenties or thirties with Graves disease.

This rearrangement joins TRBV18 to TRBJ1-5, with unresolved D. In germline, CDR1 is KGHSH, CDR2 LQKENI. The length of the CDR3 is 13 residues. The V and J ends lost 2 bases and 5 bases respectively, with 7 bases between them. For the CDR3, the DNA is TGTGCCAGCTCACCATTGATGGATCAGCCCCAGCATTTT. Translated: CASSPLMDQPQHF.

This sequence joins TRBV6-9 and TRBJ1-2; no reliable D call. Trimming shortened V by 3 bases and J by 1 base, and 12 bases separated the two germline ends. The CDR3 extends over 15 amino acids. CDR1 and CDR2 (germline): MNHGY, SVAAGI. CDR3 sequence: CASSYPQNYNYGYTF. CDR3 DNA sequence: TGTGCCAGCAGTTACCCCCAGAATTATAACTATGGCTACACCTTC.

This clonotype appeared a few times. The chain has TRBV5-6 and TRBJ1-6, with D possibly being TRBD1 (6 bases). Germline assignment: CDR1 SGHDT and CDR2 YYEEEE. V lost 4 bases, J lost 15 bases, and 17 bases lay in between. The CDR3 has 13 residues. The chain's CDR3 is CASSEFRDTSLHF. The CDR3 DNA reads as TGTGCCAGCAGCGAGTTCCGGGACACGAGCCTCCACTTT.